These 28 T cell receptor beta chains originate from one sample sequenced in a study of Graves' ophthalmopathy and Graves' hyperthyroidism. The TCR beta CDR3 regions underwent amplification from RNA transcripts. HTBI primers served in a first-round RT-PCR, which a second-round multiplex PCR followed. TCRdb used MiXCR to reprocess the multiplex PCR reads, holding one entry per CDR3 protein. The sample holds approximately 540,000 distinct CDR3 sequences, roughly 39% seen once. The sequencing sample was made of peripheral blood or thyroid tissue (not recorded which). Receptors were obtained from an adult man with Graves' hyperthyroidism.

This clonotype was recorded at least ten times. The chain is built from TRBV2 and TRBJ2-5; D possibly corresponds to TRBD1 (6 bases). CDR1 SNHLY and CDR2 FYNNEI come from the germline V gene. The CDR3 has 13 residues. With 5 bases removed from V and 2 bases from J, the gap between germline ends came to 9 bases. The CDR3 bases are TGTGCCAGCAGTAATGGACAGCAAGAGACCCAGTACTTC. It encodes CASSNGQQETQYF.

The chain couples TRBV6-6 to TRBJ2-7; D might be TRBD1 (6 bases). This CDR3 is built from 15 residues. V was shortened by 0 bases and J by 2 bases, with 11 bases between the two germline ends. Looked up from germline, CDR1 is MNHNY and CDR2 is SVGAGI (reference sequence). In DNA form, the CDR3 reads TGTGCCAGCAGTTACTCAATCAGGGGCCCCTACGAGCAGTACTTC. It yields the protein CASSYSIRGPYEQYF.

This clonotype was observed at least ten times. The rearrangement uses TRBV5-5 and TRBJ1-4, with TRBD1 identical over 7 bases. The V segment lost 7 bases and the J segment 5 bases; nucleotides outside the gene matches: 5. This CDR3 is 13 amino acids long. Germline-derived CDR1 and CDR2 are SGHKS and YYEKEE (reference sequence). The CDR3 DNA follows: TGTGCCAGCGGGGGGACAGCAAATGAAAAACTGTTTTTT. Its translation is CASGGTANEKLFF.

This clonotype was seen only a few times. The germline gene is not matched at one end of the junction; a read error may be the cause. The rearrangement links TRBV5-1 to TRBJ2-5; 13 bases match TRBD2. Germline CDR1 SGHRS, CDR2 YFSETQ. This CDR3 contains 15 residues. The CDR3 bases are TGTGCCAGCAGCTCCCGGACTAGCGGGGGAGAGACCCAGTACTTC. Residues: CASSSRTSGGETQYF.

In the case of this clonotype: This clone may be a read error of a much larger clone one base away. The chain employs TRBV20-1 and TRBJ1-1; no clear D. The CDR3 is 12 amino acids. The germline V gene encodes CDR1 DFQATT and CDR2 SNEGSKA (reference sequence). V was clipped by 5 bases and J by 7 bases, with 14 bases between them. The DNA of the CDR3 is TGCAGTGCTTGGGGTGACCCCGTTGAAGCTTTCTTT. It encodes CSAWGDPVEAFF.

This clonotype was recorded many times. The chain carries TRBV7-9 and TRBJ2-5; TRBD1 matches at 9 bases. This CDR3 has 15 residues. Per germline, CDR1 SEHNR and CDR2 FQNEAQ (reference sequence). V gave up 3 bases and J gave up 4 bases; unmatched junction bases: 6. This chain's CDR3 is CASSFWTGAVETQYF. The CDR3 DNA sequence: TGTGCCAGCAGCTTCTGGACAGGGGCCGTAGAGACCCAGTACTTC.

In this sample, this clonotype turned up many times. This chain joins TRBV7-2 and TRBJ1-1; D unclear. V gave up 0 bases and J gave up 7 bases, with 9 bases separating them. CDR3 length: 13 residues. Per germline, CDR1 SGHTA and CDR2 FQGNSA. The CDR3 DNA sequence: TGTGCCAGCAGCTTAGCGCTCCAGGATGAAGCTTTCTTT. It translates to CASSLALQDEAFF.

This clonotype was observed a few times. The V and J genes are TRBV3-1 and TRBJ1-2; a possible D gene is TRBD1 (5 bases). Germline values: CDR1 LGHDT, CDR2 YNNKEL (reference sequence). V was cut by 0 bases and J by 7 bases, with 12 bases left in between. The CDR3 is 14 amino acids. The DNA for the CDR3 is TGTGCCAGCAGCCAAGATCCGAGGGGATTTGGCTACACCTTC. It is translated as CASSQDPRGFGYTF.

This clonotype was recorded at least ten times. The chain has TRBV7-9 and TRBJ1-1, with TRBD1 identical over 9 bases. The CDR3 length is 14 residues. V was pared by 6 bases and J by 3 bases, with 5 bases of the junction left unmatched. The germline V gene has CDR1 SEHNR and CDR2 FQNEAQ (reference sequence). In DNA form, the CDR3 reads TGTGCCAGCAGACGACAGGGGGGGGACACTGAAGCTTTCTTT. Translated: CASRRQGGDTEAFF.

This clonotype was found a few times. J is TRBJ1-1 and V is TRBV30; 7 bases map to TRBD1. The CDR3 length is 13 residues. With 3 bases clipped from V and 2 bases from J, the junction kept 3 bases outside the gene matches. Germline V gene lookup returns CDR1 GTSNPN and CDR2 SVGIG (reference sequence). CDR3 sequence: CAWSGDSNTEAFF. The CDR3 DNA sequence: TGTGCCTGGAGCGGGGACAGCAACACTGAAGCTTTCTTT.

The CDR3 here is CASSLRGGEYNEQYF. CDR3 bases: TGTGCCAGCAGCTTACGGGGCGGGGAGTACAATGAGCAGTACTTC. The V gene is TRBV7-9, the J gene TRBJ2-7; tentative D call: TRBD2 (6 bases). The germline V and J ends were trimmed by 2 bases and 7 bases, with 18 bases remaining between them. The CDR3 consists of 15 residues. The germline V gene encodes CDR1 SEHNR and CDR2 FQNEAQ (reference sequence).

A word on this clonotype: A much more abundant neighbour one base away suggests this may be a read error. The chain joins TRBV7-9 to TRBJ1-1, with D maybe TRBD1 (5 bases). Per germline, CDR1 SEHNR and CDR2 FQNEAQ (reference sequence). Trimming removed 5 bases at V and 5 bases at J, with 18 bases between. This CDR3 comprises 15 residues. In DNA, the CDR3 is TGTGCCAGCAGCCCCCTCAGGGTGAGTACGACTGAAGCTTTCTTT. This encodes CASSPLRVSTTEAFF.

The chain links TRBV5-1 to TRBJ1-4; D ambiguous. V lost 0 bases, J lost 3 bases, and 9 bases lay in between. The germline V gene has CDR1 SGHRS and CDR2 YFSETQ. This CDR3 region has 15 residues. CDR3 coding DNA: TGCGCCAGCAGCTTGGCCTTTCGGCCTAATGAAAAACTGTTTTTT. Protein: CASSLAFRPNEKLFF.

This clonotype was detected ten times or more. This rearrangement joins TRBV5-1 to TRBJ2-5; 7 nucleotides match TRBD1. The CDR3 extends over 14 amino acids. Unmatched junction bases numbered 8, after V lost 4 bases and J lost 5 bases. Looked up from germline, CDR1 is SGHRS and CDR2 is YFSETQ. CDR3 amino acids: CASSVGQSRETQYF. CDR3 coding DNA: TGCGCCAGCAGCGTGGGACAGTCCAGGGAGACCCAGTACTTC. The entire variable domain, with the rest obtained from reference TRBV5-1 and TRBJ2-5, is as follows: KAGVTQTPRYLIKTRGQQVTLSCSPISGHRSVSWYQQTPGQGLQFLFEYFSETQRNKGNFPGRFSGRQFSNSRSEMNVSTLELGDSALYLCASSVGQSRETQYFGPGTRLLVL.

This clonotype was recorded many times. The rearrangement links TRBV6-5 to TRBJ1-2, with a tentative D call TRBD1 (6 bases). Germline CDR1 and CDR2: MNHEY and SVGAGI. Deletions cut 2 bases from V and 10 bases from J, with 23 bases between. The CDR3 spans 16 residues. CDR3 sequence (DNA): TGTGCCAGCAGTTACGCCCTTGGGGACACAGGGTTGGACTACACCTTC. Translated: CASSYALGDTGLDYTF.

In nucleotides, the CDR3 is TGTGCCAGCATTGAGGGTGGCGGGGGTCTTCAAGAGACCCAGTACTTC. This encodes CASIEGGGGLQETQYF. J is TRBJ2-5 and V is TRBV2; TRBD2 matches 7 bases. The length of the CDR3 is 16 residues. Germline V gives CDR1 SNHLY, CDR2 FYNNEI. After removal of 7 bases from V and 2 bases from J, the junction contained 13 bases not matched to a gene.

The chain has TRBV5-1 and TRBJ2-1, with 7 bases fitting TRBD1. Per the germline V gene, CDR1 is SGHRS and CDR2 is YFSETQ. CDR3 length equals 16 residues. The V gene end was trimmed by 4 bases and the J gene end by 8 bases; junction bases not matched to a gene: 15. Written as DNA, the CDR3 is TGCGCCAGCAGCCCCCTCCTGGGACAGCTTCGTTATGAGCAGTTCTTC. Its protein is CASSPLLGQLRYEQFF.

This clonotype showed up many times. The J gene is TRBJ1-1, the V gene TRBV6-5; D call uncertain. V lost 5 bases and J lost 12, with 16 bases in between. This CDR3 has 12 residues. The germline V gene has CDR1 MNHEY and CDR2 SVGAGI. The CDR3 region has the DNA TGTGCCAGCAGTGAAAATCCAATCGTTACTTTCTTT. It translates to CASSENPIVTFF.

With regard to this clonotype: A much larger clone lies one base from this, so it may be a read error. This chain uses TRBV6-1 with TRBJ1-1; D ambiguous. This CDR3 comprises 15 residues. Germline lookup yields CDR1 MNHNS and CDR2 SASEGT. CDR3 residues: CAGSSGRRMNTEAFF. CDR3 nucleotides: TGTGCCGGCAGCTCGGGTCGCCGAATGAACACTGAAGCTTTCTTT.

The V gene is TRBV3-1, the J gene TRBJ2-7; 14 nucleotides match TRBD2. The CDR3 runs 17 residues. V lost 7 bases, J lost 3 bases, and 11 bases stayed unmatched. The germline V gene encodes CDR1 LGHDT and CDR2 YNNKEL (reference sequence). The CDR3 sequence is CASIPGLAGGPSYEQYF. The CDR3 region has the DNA TGTGCCAGCATCCCCGGACTAGCGGGAGGCCCTAGCTACGAGCAGTACTTC.

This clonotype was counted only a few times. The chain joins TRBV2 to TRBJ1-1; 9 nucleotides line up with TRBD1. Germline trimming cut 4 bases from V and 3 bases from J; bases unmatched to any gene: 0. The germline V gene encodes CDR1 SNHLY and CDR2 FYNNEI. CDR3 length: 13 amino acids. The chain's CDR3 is CASSGDRDTEAFF. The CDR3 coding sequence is TGTGCCAGCAGTGGGGACAGGGACACTGAAGCTTTCTTT.

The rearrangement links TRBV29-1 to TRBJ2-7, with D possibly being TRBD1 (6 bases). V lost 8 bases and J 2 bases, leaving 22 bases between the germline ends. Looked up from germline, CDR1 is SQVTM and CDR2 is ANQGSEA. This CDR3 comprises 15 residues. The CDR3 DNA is TGCAGCCAAGATTCGACAGGTTCGAAGACCTACGAGCAGTACTTC. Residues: CSQDSTGSKTYEQYF.

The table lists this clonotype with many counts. The CDR3 sequence: CASSSGLAVEQYF. In DNA form, the CDR3 reads TGTGCCAGCAGCTCGGGACTAGCGGTCGAGCAGTACTTC. The V call is TRBV5-8, the J call TRBJ2-7, with 11 positions matching TRBD2. The CDR3 length is 13 residues. Unmatched junction bases numbered 2, after V lost 3 bases and J lost 6 bases. Germline loops: CDR1 SGHTS, CDR2 YDEGEE.

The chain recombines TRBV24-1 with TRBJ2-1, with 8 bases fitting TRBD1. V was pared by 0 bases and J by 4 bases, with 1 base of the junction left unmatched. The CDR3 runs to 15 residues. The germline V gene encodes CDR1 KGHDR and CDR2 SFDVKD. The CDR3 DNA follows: TGTGCCACCAGTGATTTGCAGGGGGCGTACAATGAGCAGTTCTTC. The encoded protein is CATSDLQGAYNEQFF.

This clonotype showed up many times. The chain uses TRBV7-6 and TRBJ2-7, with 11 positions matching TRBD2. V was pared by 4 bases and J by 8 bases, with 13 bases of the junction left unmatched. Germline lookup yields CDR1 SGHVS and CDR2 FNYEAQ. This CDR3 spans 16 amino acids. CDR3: CASSSSGLAGNGQQYF. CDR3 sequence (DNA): TGTGCCAGCAGCTCCTCCGGACTAGCGGGTAATGGGCAGCAGTACTTC. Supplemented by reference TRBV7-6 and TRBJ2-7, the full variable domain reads GAGVSQSPRYKVTKRGQDVALRCDPISGHVSLYWYRQALGQGPEFLTYFNYEAQQDKSGLPNDRFSAERPEGSISTLTIQRTEQRDSAMYRCASSSSGLAGNGQQYFGPGTRLTVT.

CDR3 in amino acids: CASSAGQVNTGELFF. In nucleotides, the CDR3 is TGTGCCAGCAGCGCGGGACAGGTGAACACCGGGGAGCTGTTTTTT. The chain combines TRBV10-3 with TRBJ2-2, with 8 bases aligning to TRBD1. Germline V CDR1 and CDR2: ENHRY, SYGVKD. The CDR3 spans 15 residues. V lost 10 bases, J lost 1 base, and 8 bases stayed unmatched.

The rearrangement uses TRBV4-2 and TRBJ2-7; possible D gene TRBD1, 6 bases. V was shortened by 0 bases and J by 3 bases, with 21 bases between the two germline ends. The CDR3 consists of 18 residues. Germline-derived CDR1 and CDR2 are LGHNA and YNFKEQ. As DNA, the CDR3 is TGTGCCAGCAGCCAAGAAGGTGTCAGGGGAATAGGGGGCTACGAGCAGTACTTC. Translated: CASSQEGVRGIGGYEQYF.

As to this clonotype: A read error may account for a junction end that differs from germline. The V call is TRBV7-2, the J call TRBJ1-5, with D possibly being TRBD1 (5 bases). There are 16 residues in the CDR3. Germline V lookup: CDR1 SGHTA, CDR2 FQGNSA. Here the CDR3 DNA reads TGTGCCCGCAGCTTAGCCCACCGGGACTTGATGTGGCCCCAGCATTTT. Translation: CARSLAHRDLMWPQHF. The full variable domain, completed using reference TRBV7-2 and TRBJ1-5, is GAGVSQSPSNKVTEKGKDVELRCDPISGHTALYWYRQSLGQGLEFLIYFQGNSAPDKSGLPSDRFSAERTGGSVSTLTIQRTQQEDSAVYLCARSLAHRDLMWPQHFGDGTRLSIL.